This is a list of T cell receptor beta chains from one sample in a study of blood T cell repertoires in COVID-19. Profiled with immunoSEQ multiplex PCR; TCRdb holds only in-frame clones, not every one. The sample has about 250,000 clones; around 89% are singletons. Material for sequencing was peripheral blood. The source is a man aged 25-45 years with acute or convalescent COVID-19. The CDR3 runs from the conserved cysteine through the conserved F or W. D genes are given only for firm matches. Size values are once, few and many counts, or a class for expanded clones, and some rows have none.

>TRBV30|TRBD1|-|TRBJ2-2
CAWTQYGTELTGELFF
TGTGCCTGGACCCAATACGGGACAGAGCTCACCGGGGAGCTGTTTTTT
>TRBV28|TRBD1|-|TRBJ1-1
CASSLFGTGGLKAFF
TGTGCCAGCAGTTTATTCGGGACAGGGGGCCTGAAAGCTTTCTTT
>TRBV18|-|-|TRBJ2-1
CASSPRSGANEQFF
TGTGCCAGCTCACCCCGTTCGGGAGCTAATGAGCAGTTCTTC
>TRBV5-6|-|-|TRBJ1-2
CASSRRGGYGYTF
TGTGCCAGCAGCCGCCGAGGGGGTTATGGCTACACCTTC
>TRBV27|TRBD1|few|TRBJ1-2
CASSFRQGVGGYTF
TGTGCCAGCAGTTTTCGGCAGGGGGTAGGAGGCTACACCTTC
>TRBV9|-|-|TRBJ1-1
CASNVIGQHTEAFF
TGTGCCAGCAACGTAATAGGACAACACACTGAAGCTTTCTTT
>TRBV12-3/TRBV12-4|-|once|TRBJ1-6
CASSLGPSPLHF
TGTGCCAGCAGTTTAGGTCCATCACCCCTCCACTTT
>TRBV25-1|-|-|TRBJ2-7
CASSTTGLHEQYF
TGTGCCAGCAGCACTACAGGGCTCCACGAGCAGTACTTC
>TRBV11-2|-|-|TRBJ1-4
CASSPDRRGANEKLFF
TGTGCCAGCAGCCCGGACCGCAGGGGCGCTAATGAAAAACTGTTTTTT
>TRBV7-6|-|-|TRBJ2-7
CASSPSAGTFFPEQYF
TGTGCCAGCAGCCCTAGCGCGGGTACGTTCTTTCCCGAGCAGTACTTC
>TRBV14|-|once|TRBJ1-1
CASSQVRSGNTEAFF
TGTGCCAGCAGCCAAGTACGGTCAGGGAACACTGAAGCTTTCTTT
>TRBV18|TRBD2|-|TRBJ2-1
CASSEGVAGEGSYNEQFF
TGTGCCAGCTCGGAAGGGGTAGCGGGAGAGGGGTCCTACAATGAGCAGTTCTTC
>TRBV9|-|-|TRBJ1-3
CASSGQLSGNTIYF
TGTGCCAGCAGCGGACAACTCTCTGGAAACACCATATATTTT
>TRBV12-3/TRBV12-4|-|-|TRBJ2-3
CASSSNTDTQYF
TGTGCCAGCAGTTCCAACACAGATACGCAGTATTTT
>TRBV7-9|-|few|TRBJ2-3
CASSSRGPDTQYF
TGTGCCAGCAGCTCTAGGGGCCCGGATACGCAGTATTTT
>TRBV30|-|-|TRBJ1-3
CAWYPRGRPSGNTIYF
TGTGCCTGGTACCCCAGGGGACGGCCCTCTGGAAACACCATATATTTT
>TRBV19|-|-|TRBJ2-1
CASSIPQEVSPFF
TGTGCCAGTAGTATCCCCCAGGAAGTGTCGCCGTTCTTC
>TRBV30|-|-|TRBJ1-5
CAWSPGIGQPQHF
TGTGCCTGGAGCCCAGGGATCGGTCAGCCCCAGCATTTT
>TRBV5-1|-|-|TRBJ2-3
CASSPGTSTDTQYF
TGCGCCAGCAGCCCCGGGACTAGCACAGATACGCAGTATTTT
>TRBV21-1|-|once|TRBJ1-6
CASSNRRTGDNSPLHF
TGTGCCAGCAGTAACAGAAGGACAGGGGATAATTCACCCCTCCACTTT
>TRBV7-2|-|-|TRBJ2-7
CASSLVYEGSEQYF
TGTGCCAGCAGCTTAGTTTACGAAGGGAGCGAGCAGTACTTC
>TRBV6-5|-|-|TRBJ2-3
CACRGRDTQYF
TGTGCCTGCCGGGGGAGGGATACGCAGTATTTT
>TRBV11-2|-|-|TRBJ1-5
CASSLGTRGRFGPQHF
TGTGCCAGCAGCTTAGGGACAAGGGGCCGCTTTGGGCCCCAGCATTTT
>TRBV21-1|-|-|TRBJ1-1
CASSKLDLPGTEAFF
TGTGCCAGCAGCAAACTCGACCTACCCGGGACTGAAGCTTTCTTT
>TRBV28|-|-|TRBJ2-1
CASSGVFGASSYNEQFF
TGTGCCAGCAGTGGGGTTTTTGGGGCGAGCTCCTACAATGAGCAGTTCTTC
>TRBV7-3|TRBD1|-|TRBJ2-7
CASSLSVTGMYEQYF
TGTGCCAGCAGCTTAAGTGTGACAGGGATGTACGAGCAGTACTTC
>TRBV28|-|-|TRBJ1-4
CASSLRTEMKNCFF
-
>TRBV19|-|-|TRBJ2-7
CASSIGQDSYEQYF
TGTGCCAGTAGTATTGGGCAGGACTCCTACGAGCAGTACTTC
>TRBV5-1|-|-|TRBJ2-1
CASSLGLYENNEQFF
TGCGCCAGCAGCCTCGGACTATACGAAAACAATGAGCAGTTCTTC
>TRBV5-1|TRBD1|-|TRBJ2-5
CASSLERRTGSETQYF
TGCGCCAGCAGCTTGGAAAGAAGGACAGGCTCAGAGACCCAGTACTTC
>TRBV15|TRBD1|-|TRBJ1-2
CATSRGTGGSGYGYTF
TGTGCCACCAGCAGAGGGACAGGGGGCTCAGGCTATGGCTACACCTTC
>TRBV6-5|-|-|TRBJ1-5
CASRAHSNQPQHF
TGTGCCAGCAGGGCACATAGCAATCAGCCCCAGCATTTT
>TRBV6-5|TRBD2|-|TRBJ2-7
CASSTSGHYEQYF
TGTGCCAGCAGCACTAGCGGGCACTACGAGCAGTACTTC
>TRBV28|-|few|TRBJ1-5
CASSLLTGNNQPQHF
TGTGCCAGCAGTCTCCTCACAGGGAACAATCAGCCCCAGCATTTT
>TRBV29-1|-|-|TRBJ1-2
CSERTGSNGYTF
TGCAGCGAACGAACAGGGAGCAATGGCTACACCTTC
>TRBV19|TRBD1|-|TRBJ1-2
CASSTPGQGNYGYTF
TGTGCCAGTAGTACCCCCGGACAGGGTAACTATGGCTACACCTTC
>TRBV19|-|-|TRBJ1-1
CATTGGNTEAFF
TGTGCCACCACCGGCGGGAACACTGAAGCTTTCTTT
>TRBV13|-|few|TRBJ1-1
CASSLPLGGSYTEAFF
TGTGCCAGCAGCTTACCCCTAGGGGGATCGTACACTGAAGCTTTCTTT
>TRBV7-3|-|-|TRBJ1-6
CASSRTWGRNSPLHF
TGTGCCAGCAGCCGGACATGGGGCAGAAATTCACCCCTCCACTTT
>TRBV18|TRBD1|once|TRBJ2-7
CASSPFRDRAYEQYF
TGTGCCAGCTCACCATTCCGGGACAGAGCCTACGAGCAGTACTTC
>TRBV7-3|TRBD1|-|TRBJ2-3
CASSLDRGLTDTQYF
TGTGCCAGCAGCTTAGACAGGGGGCTTACAGATACGCAGTATTTT
>TRBV5-5|TRBD1|-|TRBJ1-4
CASSYPGGSTNEKLFF
TGTGCCAGCAGCTATCCAGGGGGTTCTACTAATGAAAAACTGTTTTTT
>TRBV7-2|TRBD1|-|TRBJ2-1
CASSFRQGPYNEQFF
TGTGCCAGCAGCTTTAGACAGGGTCCATACAATGAGCAGTTCTTC
>TRBV20-1|-|-|TRBJ1-1
CSASSGLTGGAFF
TGCAGTGCTAGTTCAGGTCTCACGGGGGGAGCTTTCTTT
>TRBV10-2|-|-|TRBJ1-2
CASSEYGGGYTF
TGCGCCAGCAGTGAGTACGGGGGTGGCTACACCTTC
>TRBV7-9|-|-|TRBJ1-1
CASSLAREAFF
TGTGCCAGCAGCTTAGCCAGAGAAGCTTTCTTT
>TRBV13|-|once|TRBJ1-2
CASSFREEGYTF
TGTGCCAGCAGCTTCCGAGAGGAAGGCTACACCTTC
>TRBV4-1|TRBD2|-|TRBJ2-7
CASSPSSLAGGPPYEQYF
TGCGCCAGCAGCCCCTCCTCCCTAGCGGGAGGGCCGCCCTACGAGCAGTACTTC
>TRBV18|TRBD2|-|TRBJ2-7
CASRDGTSAAYEQYF
TGTGCCAGCCGAGACGGGACTAGCGCCGCCTACGAGCAGTACTTC
>TRBV2|-|-|TRBJ1-6
CASSGGSSYNSPLHF
TGTGCCAGCAGTGGCGGCAGCTCCTATAATTCACCCCTCCACTTT
>TRBV10-3|-|-|TRBJ2-2
CATRFGANTGELFF
TGTGCCACCCGGTTTGGAGCGAACACCGGGGAGCTGTTTTTT
>TRBV28|TRBD1|-|TRBJ2-7
CASSRPGQGNYEQYF
TGTGCCAGCAGCCGACCGGGACAGGGGAATTACGAGCAGTACTTC
>TRBV7-6|-|-|TRBJ1-4
CASSLWSGSVNEKLFF
TGTGCCAGCAGCCTTTGGTCAGGGTCTGTTAATGAAAAACTGTTTTTT
>TRBV2|TRBD2|-|TRBJ2-7
CASRKKREVEQYF
TGTGCCAGCAGGAAGAAGCGGGAGGTTGAGCAGTACTTC